A selection of T cell receptor beta chains follows, all from one sample in a study of T cell responses to AZD1222 COVID-19 vaccine. Using immunoSEQ multiplex PCR, the repertoire was profiled, and TCRdb retains in-frame clones only, with some absent. Here the sample spans some 150,000 clones, over 75% being singletons. The sample was peripheral blood, taken 28 days after the second AZD1222 dose. These receptors were collected from an adult who received the AZD1222 COVID-19 vaccine. CDR3s include the opening cysteine and the closing phenylalanine or tryptophan. D genes are given only for firm matches. Size tells how often a clone was seen (once, few, many) or the class of an expanded clone, and some rows leave it out.

abundance: NA
j_gene: TRBJ1-1
d_gene: NA
v_gene: TRBV21-1
CDR3nt: TGTGCCAGCAGCAAAGAGGTCTACAGGGGGCTAGAAGCTTTCTTT
CDR3aa: CASSKEVYRGLEAFF

abundance: NA
j_gene: TRBJ2-1
d_gene: NA
v_gene: TRBV27
CDR3nt: TGTGCCAGCAGTTTCCAAAGCGACTACAATGAGCAGTTCTTC
CDR3aa: CASSFQSDYNEQFF

abundance: NA
j_gene: TRBJ1-1
d_gene: NA
v_gene: TRBV11-2
CDR3nt: TGTGCCAGCAGCTTAGATCTGCTTAATGAAGCTTTCTTT
CDR3aa: CASSLDLLNEAFF

abundance: few
j_gene: TRBJ1-1
d_gene: NA
v_gene: TRBV7-4
CDR3nt: TGTGCCAGCAGCTTACTAGGACACGGGCTGAACACTGAAGCTTTCTTT
CDR3aa: CASSLLGHGLNTEAFF

abundance: NA
j_gene: TRBJ1-4
d_gene: TRBD1
v_gene: TRBV6-6
CDR3nt: TGTGCCAGCAGCCGACAGGGGGTATTATTACCGGATGAAAAACTGTTTTTT
CDR3aa: CASSRQGVLLPDEKLFF

abundance: NA
j_gene: TRBJ1-2
d_gene: TRBD1
v_gene: TRBV2
CDR3nt: TGTGCCACCATCATCCCCCAACAGGGGGCGCGGGGCGAGGAAGACTATGGCTACACCTTC
CDR3aa: CATIIPQQGARGEEDYGYTF

abundance: once
j_gene: TRBJ2-2
d_gene: NA
v_gene: TRBV6-1
CDR3nt: TGTGCCAGCAGTGAACTGCTAGCACTGAACACCGGGGAGCTGTTTTTT
CDR3aa: CASSELLALNTGELFF

abundance: NA
j_gene: TRBJ1-5
d_gene: NA
v_gene: TRBV6-5
CDR3nt: TGTGCCAGCAGTAAAACAGGGCCGACGGATCAGCCCCAGCATTTT
CDR3aa: CASSKTGPTDQPQHF

abundance: NA
j_gene: TRBJ1-1
d_gene: NA
v_gene: TRBV9
CDR3nt: TGTGCCAGCAGCGCTGGAATAGGAAACACTGAAGCTTTCTTT
CDR3aa: CASSAGIGNTEAFF

abundance: few
j_gene: TRBJ1-3
d_gene: TRBD1
v_gene: TRBV11-2
CDR3nt: TGTGCCAGCAGCTGGGGACAGGGAGGAAACACCATATATTTT
CDR3aa: CASSWGQGGNTIYF

abundance: NA
j_gene: TRBJ1-6
d_gene: TRBD1
v_gene: TRBV30
CDR3nt: TGTGCCTGGAGTCCCGGGACAGGGAATTCACCCCTCCACTTT
CDR3aa: CAWSPGTGNSPLHF

abundance: NA
j_gene: TRBJ2-5
d_gene: NA
v_gene: TRBV5-6
CDR3nt: TGTGCCAGCAGCTCCCTTGGGCGGGCCCAAGAGACCCAGTACTTC
CDR3aa: CASSSLGRAQETQYF

abundance: NA
j_gene: TRBJ2-7
d_gene: TRBD1
v_gene: TRBV27
CDR3nt: TGTGCCAGCAGACCACAGGGGTCTAGGGCCTACGAGCAGTACTTC
CDR3aa: CASRPQGSRAYEQYF

abundance: NA
j_gene: TRBJ1-3
d_gene: NA
v_gene: TRBV6-5
CDR3nt: TGTGCCAGCAGTTATCAGGGGCTGAGCTCTGGAAACACCATATATTTT
CDR3aa: CASSYQGLSSGNTIYF

abundance: NA
j_gene: TRBJ1-1
d_gene: NA
v_gene: TRBV3-1/TRBV3-2
CDR3nt: TGTGCCAGCAGCCAGGGCCGGGGAGCTTTCTTT
CDR3aa: CASSQGRGAFF

abundance: NA
j_gene: TRBJ2-1
d_gene: NA
v_gene: TRBV7-6
CDR3nt: TGTGCCAGCAGCTTAGGGACAGGGAGGGAAAATGAGCAGTTCTTC
CDR3aa: CASSLGTGRENEQFF

abundance: NA
j_gene: TRBJ1-6
d_gene: TRBD1
v_gene: TRBV5-1
CDR3nt: TGCGCCAGCAGCTTGGATGGGACAGGGGTTTCACCCCTCCACTTT
CDR3aa: CASSLDGTGVSPLHF

abundance: NA
j_gene: TRBJ1-1
d_gene: NA
v_gene: TRBV6-5
CDR3nt: TGTGCCAGCACTTACGGAGGGGGTACTGAAGCTTTCTTT
CDR3aa: CASTYGGGTEAFF

abundance: NA
j_gene: TRBJ1-1
d_gene: NA
v_gene: TRBV19
CDR3nt: TGTGCCAGTAGTATAGCAGGCTACACTGAAGCTTTCTTT
CDR3aa: CASSIAGYTEAFF

abundance: NA
j_gene: TRBJ2-7
d_gene: TRBD2
v_gene: TRBV19
CDR3nt: TGTGCCAGTAGTGTAGCGGGAGGGCCCTACGAGCAGTACTTC
CDR3aa: CASSVAGGPYEQYF

abundance: NA
j_gene: TRBJ1-1
d_gene: NA
v_gene: TRBV6-5
CDR3nt: TGTGCCAGCAGGACGGGACGGACGAACACTGAAGCTTTCTTT
CDR3aa: CASRTGRTNTEAFF

abundance: NA
j_gene: TRBJ2-3
d_gene: NA
v_gene: TRBV27
CDR3nt: TGTGCCAGCAGGCGCCCGGGGGCCACAGATACGCAGTATTTT
CDR3aa: CASRRPGATDTQYF

abundance: NA
j_gene: TRBJ1-1
d_gene: NA
v_gene: TRBV20-1
CDR3nt: TGCAGTGCTAGTTCTAGAGGGGCTGTGAACACTGAAGCTTTCTTT
CDR3aa: CSASSRGAVNTEAFF

abundance: NA
j_gene: TRBJ1-5
d_gene: NA
v_gene: TRBV29-1
CDR3nt: TGCAGCGTCCAAGGGGGGGGCAGCAATCAGCCCCAGCATTTT
CDR3aa: CSVQGGGSNQPQHF

abundance: NA
j_gene: TRBJ1-2
d_gene: NA
v_gene: TRBV21-1
CDR3nt: TGTGCCAGCAGCCTCCCCGGCAGTAGTGGGGGCTACACCTTC
CDR3aa: CASSLPGSSGGYTF

abundance: NA
j_gene: TRBJ2-2
d_gene: NA
v_gene: TRBV30
CDR3nt: TGTGCCTGGAGTGTTAAGGGGTCCACCGGGGAGCTGTTTTTT
CDR3aa: CAWSVKGSTGELFF

abundance: NA
j_gene: TRBJ2-2
d_gene: NA
v_gene: TRBV5-1
CDR3nt: TGCGCCAGCACAGTGACAGTCAACACCGGGGAGCTGTTTTTT
CDR3aa: CASTVTVNTGELFF

abundance: NA
j_gene: TRBJ2-2
d_gene: TRBD2
v_gene: TRBV10-3
CDR3nt: TGTGCCATCAGTGAGGCTAGCGGGAGGCCCAACACCGGGGAGCTGTTTTTT
CDR3aa: CAISEASGRPNTGELFF